The sequence of this T cell receptor beta chain was determined in a study of blood T cell repertoires in COVID-19. Study overall: PBMCs, B-cell-depleted T cells, or T cells were the source of the cDNA or gDNA that made up the material.

This CDR3 comprises 12 residues. Per the germline V gene, CDR1 is KGHDR and CDR2 is SFDVKD. The J segment lost 8 bases and the V segment lost 6 bases, leaving 5 bases of the junction unmatched. Per the study methods: Amplification of reference gene primers provided the estimated nucleated cell counts. Here immunoSEQ multiplex PCR was the method, and the copy in TCRdb shows in-frame clones only, minus some. From that table come the V and J calls and clone size; the DNA was used to work out D and trimming. This sample has roughly 200,000 clones; around nine tenths occur once, and the top ten carry approximately 6%. This clone was picked up many times.

Sequencing used peripheral blood. The gene calls are TRBV24-1 and TRBJ1-2, with 7 nucleotides matching TRBD1. This clonotype originated in a man in his 60s who had recovered from COVID-19. Here the CDR3 DNA reads TGTGCCACCAGTACCGACAGGGCGGGCTACACCTTC. As protein: CATSTDRAGYTF.